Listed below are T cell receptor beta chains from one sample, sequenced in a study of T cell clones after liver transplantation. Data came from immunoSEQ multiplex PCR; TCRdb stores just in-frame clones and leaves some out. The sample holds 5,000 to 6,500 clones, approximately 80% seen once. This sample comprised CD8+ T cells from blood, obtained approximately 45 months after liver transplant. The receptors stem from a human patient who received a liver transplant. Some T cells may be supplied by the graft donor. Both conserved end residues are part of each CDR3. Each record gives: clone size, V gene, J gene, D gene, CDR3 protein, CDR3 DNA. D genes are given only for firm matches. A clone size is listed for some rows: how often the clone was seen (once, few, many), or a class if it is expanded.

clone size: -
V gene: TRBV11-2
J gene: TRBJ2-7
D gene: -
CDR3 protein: CASSLEANEQYF
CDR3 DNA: TGTGCCAGCAGCTTAGAAGCAAACGAGCAGTACTTC

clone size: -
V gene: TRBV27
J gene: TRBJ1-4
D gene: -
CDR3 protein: CASSAPREKLFF
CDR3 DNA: TGTGCCAGCAGTGCGCCACGTGAAAAACTGTTTTTT

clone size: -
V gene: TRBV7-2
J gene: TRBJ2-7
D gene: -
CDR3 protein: CASSLAWGNSYEQYF
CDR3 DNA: TGTGCCAGCAGCTTAGCGTGGGGGAATTCCTACGAGCAGTACTTC

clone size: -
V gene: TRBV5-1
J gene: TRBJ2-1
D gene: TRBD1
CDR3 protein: CASSLEQGRQNEQFF
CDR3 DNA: TGCGCCAGCAGCTTAGAACAGGGGAGACAGAATGAGCAGTTCTTC

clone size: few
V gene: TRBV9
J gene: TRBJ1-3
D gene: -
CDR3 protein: CASSVGGGFSGNTIYF
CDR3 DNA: TGTGCCAGCAGCGTAGGTGGAGGGTTCTCTGGAAACACCATATATTTT

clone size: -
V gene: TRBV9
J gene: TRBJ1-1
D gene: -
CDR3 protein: CASSVGAGADTEAFF
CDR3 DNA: TGTGCCAGCAGCGTAGGGGCAGGGGCCGACACTGAAGCTTTCTTT

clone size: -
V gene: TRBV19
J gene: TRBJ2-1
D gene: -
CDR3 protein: CASSTGSSYNEQFF
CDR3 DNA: TGTGCCAGTAGTACGGGGAGCTCCTACAATGAGCAGTTCTTC

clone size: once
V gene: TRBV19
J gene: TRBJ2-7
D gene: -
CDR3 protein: CASSIGTKYEQYF
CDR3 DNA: TGTGCCAGTAGTATAGGGACGAAATACGAGCAGTACTTC

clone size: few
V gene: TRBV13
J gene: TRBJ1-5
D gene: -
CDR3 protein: CASSAQGQPQHF
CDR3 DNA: TGTGCCAGCAGCGCCCAGGGTCAGCCCCAGCATTTT

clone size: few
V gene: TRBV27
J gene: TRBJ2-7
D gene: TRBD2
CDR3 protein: CASSPTSGGGYEQYF
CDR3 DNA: TGTGCCAGCAGTCCTACTAGCGGGGGGGGCTACGAGCAGTACTTC

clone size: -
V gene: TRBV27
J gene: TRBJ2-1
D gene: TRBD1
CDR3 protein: CASSSPGQGAHNEQFF
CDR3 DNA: TGTGCCAGCAGTTCCCCGGGACAGGGGGCCCACAATGAGCAGTTCTTC

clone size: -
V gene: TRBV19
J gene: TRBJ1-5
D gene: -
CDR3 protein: CASSPPYLSNQPQHF
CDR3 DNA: TGTGCCAGTAGTCCCCCCTATCTTAGCAATCAGCCCCAGCATTTT

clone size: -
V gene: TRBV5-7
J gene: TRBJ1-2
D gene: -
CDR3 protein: CASSLWDNIYGYTF
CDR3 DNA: TGTGCCAGCAGCTTGTGGGACAACATCTATGGCTACACCTTC

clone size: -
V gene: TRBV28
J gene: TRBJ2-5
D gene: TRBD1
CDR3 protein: CASSFGTGVFETQYF
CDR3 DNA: TGTGCCAGCAGTTTTGGGACAGGGGTTTTCGAGACCCAGTACTTC

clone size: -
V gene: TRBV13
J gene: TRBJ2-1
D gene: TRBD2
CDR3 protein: CASSHTPTSGSNSEQFF
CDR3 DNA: TGTGCCAGCAGCCACACCCCGACTAGCGGGAGTAACAGCGAGCAGTTCTTC

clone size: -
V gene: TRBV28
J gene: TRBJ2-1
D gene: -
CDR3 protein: CASIAADLSNNEQFF
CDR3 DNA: TGTGCCAGCATCGCTGCCGACCTCTCTAACAATGAGCAGTTCTTC

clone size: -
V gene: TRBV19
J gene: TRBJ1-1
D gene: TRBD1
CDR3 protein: CASSSGGFHPLNTEAFF
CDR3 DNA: TGTGCCAGTAGTTCAGGGGGCTTTCACCCCCTGAACACTGAAGCTTTCTTT

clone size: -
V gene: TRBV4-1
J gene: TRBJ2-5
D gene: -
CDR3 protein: CASSHISSQETQYF
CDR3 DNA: TGCGCCAGCAGCCATATATCGAGCCAAGAGACCCAGTACTTC

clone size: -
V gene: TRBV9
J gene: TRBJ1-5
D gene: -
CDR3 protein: CASSGGGQPQHF
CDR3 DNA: TGTGCCAGCAGTGGGGGGGGTCAGCCCCAGCATTTT

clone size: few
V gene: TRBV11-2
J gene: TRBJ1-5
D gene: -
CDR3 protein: CASSFGRVNQPQHF
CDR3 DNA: TGTGCCAGCAGCTTTGGACGGGTAAATCAGCCCCAGCATTTT

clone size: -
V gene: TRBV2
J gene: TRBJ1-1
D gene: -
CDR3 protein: CASSGWGGYLNTEAFF
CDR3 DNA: TGTGCCAGCAGTGGATGGGGAGGATACTTGAACACTGAAGCTTTCTTT

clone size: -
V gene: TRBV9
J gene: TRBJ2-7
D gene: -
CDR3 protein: CASSVGGSPYEQYF
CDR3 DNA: TGTGCCAGCAGCGTAGGGGGGAGTCCCTACGAGCAGTACTTC

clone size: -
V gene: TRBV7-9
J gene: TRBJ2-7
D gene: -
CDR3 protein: CASSSLIYEQYF
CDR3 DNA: TGTGCCAGCAGCTCTCTGATCTACGAGCAGTACTTC

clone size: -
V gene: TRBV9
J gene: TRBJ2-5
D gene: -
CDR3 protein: CASSVMGGFQETQYF
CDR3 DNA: TGTGCCAGCAGCGTAATGGGGGGTTTCCAAGAGACCCAGTACTTC

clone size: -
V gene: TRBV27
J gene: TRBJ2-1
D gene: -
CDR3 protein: CASSSESSYNEQFF
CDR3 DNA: TGTGCCAGCAGTTCCGAGAGCTCCTACAATGAGCAGTTCTTC

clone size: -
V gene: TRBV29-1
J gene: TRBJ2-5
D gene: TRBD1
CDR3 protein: CSVTGTGEETQYF
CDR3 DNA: TGCAGCGTCACCGGGACAGGAGAAGAGACCCAGTACTTC

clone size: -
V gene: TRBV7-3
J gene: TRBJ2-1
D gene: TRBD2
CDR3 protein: CASSRGGGYNEQFF
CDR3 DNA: TGTGCCAGCAGCCGCGGCGGGGGCTACAATGAGCAGTTCTTC

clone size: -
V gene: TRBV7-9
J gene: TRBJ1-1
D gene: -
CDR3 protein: CASSPRGIDFTEAFF
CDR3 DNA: TGTGCCAGCAGCCCCCGGGGGATAGATTTCACTGAAGCTTTCTTT

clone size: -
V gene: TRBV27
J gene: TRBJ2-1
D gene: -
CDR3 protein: CASSLSTYMEQFF
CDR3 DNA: TGTGCCAGCAGTTTATCGACCTATATGGAGCAGTTCTTC

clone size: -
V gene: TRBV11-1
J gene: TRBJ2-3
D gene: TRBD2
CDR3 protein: CASSRGASGRFGDTQYF
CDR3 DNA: TGTGCCAGCAGCCGGGGGGCTAGCGGGAGGTTCGGGGATACGCAGTATTTT

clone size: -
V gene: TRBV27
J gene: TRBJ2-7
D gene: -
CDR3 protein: CASSFSGLRYF
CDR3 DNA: TGTGCCAGCAGTTTCTCCGGCCTGAGGTACTTC

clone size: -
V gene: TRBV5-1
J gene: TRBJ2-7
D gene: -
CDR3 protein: CASSPEGGSYEQYF
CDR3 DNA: TGCGCCAGCAGCCCGGAGGGGGGTTCCTACGAGCAGTACTTC

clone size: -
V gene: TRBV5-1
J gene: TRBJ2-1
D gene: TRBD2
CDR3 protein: CASTSGGEHNEQFF
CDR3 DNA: TGCGCCAGCACCTCGGGAGGGGAACACAATGAGCAGTTCTTC

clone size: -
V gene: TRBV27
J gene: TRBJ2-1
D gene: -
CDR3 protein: CATGIVSGGQAPYNEQFF
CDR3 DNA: TGTGCCACCGGTATCGTTAGCGGCGGGCAGGCCCCTTACAATGAGCAGTTCTTC

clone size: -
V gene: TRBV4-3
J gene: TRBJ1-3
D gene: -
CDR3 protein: CASSQEGGASGNTIYF
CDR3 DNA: TGCGCCAGCAGCCAAGAAGGGGGGGCCTCTGGAAACACCATATATTTT

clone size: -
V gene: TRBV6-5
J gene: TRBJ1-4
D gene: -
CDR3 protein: CASSYSAGTNEKLFF
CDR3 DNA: TGTGCCAGCAGTTACTCGGCGGGGACTAATGAAAAACTGTTTTTT

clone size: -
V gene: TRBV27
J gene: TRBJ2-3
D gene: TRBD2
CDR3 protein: CASSLWGTSGGDTQYF
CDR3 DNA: TGTGCCAGCAGTTTATGGGGGACTAGCGGGGGTGATACGCAGTATTTT

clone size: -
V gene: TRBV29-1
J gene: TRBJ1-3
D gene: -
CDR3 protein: CSVERGELCGNTIYF
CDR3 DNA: TGCAGCGTTGAAAGGGGGGAGTTGTGTGGAAACACCATATATTTT

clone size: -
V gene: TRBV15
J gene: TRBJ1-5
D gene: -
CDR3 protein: CATSETDSNQPQHF
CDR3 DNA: TGTGCCACCAGCGAAACAGATAGCAATCAGCCCCAGCATTTT

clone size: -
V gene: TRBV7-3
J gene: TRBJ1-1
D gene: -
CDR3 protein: CASSLTQNTEAFF
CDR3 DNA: TGTGCCAGCAGCTTAACGCAGAACACTGAAGCTTTCTTT

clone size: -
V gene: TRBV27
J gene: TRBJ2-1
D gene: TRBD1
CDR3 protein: CASSPGDRDVNEQFF
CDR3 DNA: TGTGCCAGCAGTCCGGGGGACAGGGACGTAAATGAGCAGTTCTTC

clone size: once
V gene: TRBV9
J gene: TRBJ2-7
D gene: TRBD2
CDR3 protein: CASSVAGREDYEQYF
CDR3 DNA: TGTGCCAGCAGCGTAGCTGGGCGGGAGGACTACGAGCAGTACTTC

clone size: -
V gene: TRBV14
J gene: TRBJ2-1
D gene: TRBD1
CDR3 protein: CASSHLPGRDRDYNEQFF
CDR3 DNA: TGTGCCAGCAGCCATCTCCCGGGCCGGGACAGGGACTACAATGAGCAGTTCTTC

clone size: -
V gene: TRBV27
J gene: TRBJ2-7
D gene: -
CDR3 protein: CASSLGASYEQYF
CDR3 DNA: TGTGCCAGCAGTTTAGGGGCTAGCTACGAGCAGTACTTC

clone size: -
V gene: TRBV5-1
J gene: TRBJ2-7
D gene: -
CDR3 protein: CASSLSHFSYEQYF
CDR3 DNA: TGCGCCAGCAGCTTGTCCCACTTCTCCTACGAGCAGTACTTC

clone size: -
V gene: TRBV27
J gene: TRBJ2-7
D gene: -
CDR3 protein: CASSLGPYYEQYF
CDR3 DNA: TGTGCCAGCAGTCTCGGACCTTACTACGAGCAGTACTTC

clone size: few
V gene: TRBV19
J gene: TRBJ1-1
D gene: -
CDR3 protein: CASKQGLSEAFF
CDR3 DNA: TGTGCCAGTAAACAGGGACTTTCTGAAGCTTTCTTT

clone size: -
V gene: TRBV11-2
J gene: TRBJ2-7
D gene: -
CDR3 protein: CASSLEGSPYYEQYF
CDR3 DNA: TGTGCCAGCAGCTTAGAAGGGTCCCCGTACTACGAGCAGTACTTC

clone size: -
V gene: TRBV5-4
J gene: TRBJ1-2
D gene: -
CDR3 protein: CASSRGGSNYGYTF
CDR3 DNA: TGTGCCAGCAGCCGAGGGGGATCTAACTATGGCTACACCTTC

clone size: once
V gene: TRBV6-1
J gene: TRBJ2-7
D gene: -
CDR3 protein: CASSRGSLYEQYF
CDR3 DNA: TGTGCCAGCAGCAGAGGCAGCCTCTACGAGCAGTACTTC

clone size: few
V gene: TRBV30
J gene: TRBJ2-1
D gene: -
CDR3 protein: CAWSAGQDNEQFF
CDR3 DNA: TGTGCCTGGAGTGCGGGACAAGACAATGAGCAGTTCTTC

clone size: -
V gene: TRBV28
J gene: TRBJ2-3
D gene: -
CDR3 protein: CASSFHPLMPASTDTQYF
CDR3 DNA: TGTGCCAGCAGTTTTCACCCCCTCATGCCCGCTAGCACAGATACGCAGTATTTT

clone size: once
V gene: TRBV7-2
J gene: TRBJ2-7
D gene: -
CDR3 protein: CSSSSEAGSTYEQYF
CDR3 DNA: TGTTCCAGCAGCTCGGAAGCGGGTTCTACCTACGAGCAGTACTTC

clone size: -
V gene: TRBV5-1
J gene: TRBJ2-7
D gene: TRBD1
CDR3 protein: CASSGDRAYEQYF
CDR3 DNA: TGCGCCAGCAGCGGGGACAGGGCATACGAGCAGTACTTC